This T cell receptor (beta chain) was recovered during a study of cytomegalovirus exposure and HLA in healthy donors (dated by TCRdb to about 2017). About the investigation overall: According to a later analysis, the roughly 120 validation repertoires were produced on the same platform as the 700 or so repertoires of the first cohort. The study aimed to test whether signatures of past pathogen exposure could be identified by cataloging public T cell receptors. Besides the first cohort of 666 subjects, a separate validation cohort made up of roughly 120 different subjects was used. High-throughput TCR immunosequencing, statistical association of individual TCRs with disease status, and machine learning were combined to predict cytomegalovirus infection status. What the study reported, not specific to this receptor: In vitro tests confirmed that a few of the cytomegalovirus-associated TCR beta chains recognize cytomegalovirus antigens. In both the original and validation cohorts, the classifier was reported to diagnose cytomegalovirus status with high specificity and sensitivity. In a later analysis, TCRs clustered in the first cohort were found to also tend to co-occur in the approximately 120 validation repertoires, with 85% to 95% of cluster scores above 0. Most TCR sequences were observed very rarely across donors, whereas some public TCRs were present in many individuals. All 120 or so repertoires were used to score co-occurrence in the validation cohort in a later analysis, because that analysis had no HLA typing for the cohort. A total of 164 TCR beta chains were listed by the study as associated with cytomegalovirus. The authors suggested that the approach could potentially be generalized to other disease states and immunological phenotypes.

The donors belonged to the validation cohort of approximately 130 subjects, which was separate from the approximately 700-subject first cohort. The germline V gene supplies CDR1 MDHEN and CDR2 SYDVKM. Spanning cysteine to phenylalanine, the CDR3 consists of 14 amino acids. Only CDR3 DNA is held: 42 bases, read in frame from base 1. V was cut back by 1 base and J by 5 bases, leaving a gap of 9 bases between them. As for this clone: The target of this receptor is not known. No qualities accompany the bases; no much larger clone lies one base away.

Preparation of the library involved the immunoSEQ multiplex PCR assay. The paper's data handling went like this. To diagnose cytomegalovirus status from the catalog of TCR beta chain sequences, a statistical classification framework was built. TCRdb obtained this table from immuneACCESS and retained in-frame rearrangements with V and J assigned. These tables miss some clones; where compared with another copy, unresolved V genes account for less than half of the shortfall, and the remainder is unexplained. The V and J calls and clone size come from that table; D and trimming were worked out from the DNA. The sample records approximately 76,000 clones, roughly 94% of which are singletons. Approximately 3.4% of the sample comes from the top ten.

Sequences were obtained from PBMCs. The TCR was taken from a young woman in good health and CMV-seropositive. The chain links TRBV28 with TRBJ1-5, with the D gene too uncertain to name. The CDR3 in this case is CASSLSLADQPQHF. At the DNA level, the sequence is TGTGCCAGCAGTTTATCTCTAGCCGATCAGCCCCAGCATTTT.